These 32 T cell receptor beta chains came from one sample sequenced in a study of blood T cell repertoires in COVID-19. The assay was immunoSEQ multiplex PCR, and TCRdb's table has in-frame clones only and misses some. The data show 45,000 to 60,000 clones, 75% to 90% seen once. The sample consisted of peripheral blood. The receptors here all came from an older woman with acute or convalescent COVID-19.

The chain recombines TRBV20-1 with TRBJ2-1, with TRBD2 as a possible D gene (6 bases). Trimming removed 3 bases from V and 2 bases from J, with 8 bases in between. CDR1 DFQATT and CDR2 SNEGSKA come from the germline V gene (reference sequence). The CDR3 is made up of 13 amino acids. The CDR3 DNA is TGCAGTGCTAGTTGGGGGGCCTACAATGAGCAGTTCTTC. Translation gives CSASWGAYNEQFF.

V usage is TRBV3-1 (or the pseudogene TRBV3-2) and J usage is TRBJ1-1; no firm D call. The CDR3 totals 14 residues. Germline V gene data show CDR1 as LGHDT and CDR2 as YNNKEL (reference sequence). Between the trimmed V and J ends, which lost 4 bases and 7 bases, there was a span of 16 bases. The CDR3 DNA follows: TGTGCCAGCAGCCCCAACCGGGGAGTGGGTGAAGCTTTCTTT. Translation gives CASSPNRGVGEAFF.

The rearrangement links TRBV19 to TRBJ1-1; D may be TRBD1 (5 bases). V was shortened by 5 bases and J by 4 bases, with 20 bases between the two germline ends. CDR3 length: 16 residues. Per the germline V gene, CDR1 is LNHDA and CDR2 is SQIVND (reference sequence). The CDR3 protein is CASSSRDFIGATEAFF. In DNA form, the CDR3 reads TGTGCCAGTAGTTCCAGGGACTTCATAGGGGCCACTGAAGCTTTCTTT.

This sequence joins TRBV3-1 (or the pseudogene TRBV3-2) and TRBJ2-7, with 8 bases matching TRBD1. V lost 1 base, J lost 4 bases, and 3 bases stayed unmatched. The CDR3 totals 14 residues. Germline V CDR1 and CDR2: LGHDT, YNNKEL (reference sequence). CDR3 protein: CASSQAGTGYEQYF. CDR3 coding DNA: TGTGCCAGCAGCCAAGCCGGGACAGGATACGAGCAGTACTTC.

The CDR3 DNA reads as TGTGCCAGCAGCTTGGGGGGCAGGGAGGGTTACACCTTC. It encodes CASSLGGREGYTF. This rearrangement joins TRBV11-2 to TRBJ1-2; possibly TRBD1 for D (6 bases). This CDR3 region has 13 residues. Germline assignment: CDR1 SGHAT and CDR2 FQNNGV. V dropped 3 bases and J dropped 11 bases, with 16 bases sitting between them.

This chain joins TRBV5-1 and TRBJ1-5; possible D gene TRBD1, 6 bases. The CDR3 loop spans 13 amino acids. Looked up from germline, CDR1 is SGHRS and CDR2 is YFSETQ. V was cut by 2 bases and J by 8 bases, with 11 bases left in between. This CDR3 reads CASSLQGLEPQHF. For the CDR3, the DNA is TGCGCCAGCAGCTTACAGGGTCTTGAGCCCCAGCATTTT.

This clone was picked up one time. The chain has TRBV29-1 and TRBJ1-5; D possibly corresponds to TRBD1 (5 bases). Per the germline V gene, CDR1 is SQVTM and CDR2 is ANQGSEA. There are 13 residues in the CDR3. The ends were cut back, 7 bases at V and 5 bases at J, with 15 bases in the middle. Here the CDR3 DNA reads TGCAGCGCCTCCAAGGGGTTCGATCAGCCCCAGCATTTT. The encoded protein is CSASKGFDQPQHF.

J is TRBJ1-3 and V is TRBV5-1; D is perhaps TRBD1 (5 bases). This CDR3 has 14 residues. Trimming left V 0 bases short and J 2 bases short, with 6 bases between. CDR1 and CDR2 (germline): SGHRS, YFSETQ. CDR3: CASSLDRPGNTIYF. CDR3 nucleotide sequence: TGCGCCAGCAGCTTGGACAGGCCTGGAAACACCATATATTTT.

The chain has TRBV28 and TRBJ1-3; D possibly corresponds to TRBD1 (6 bases). The CDR3 totals 16 residues. V was trimmed by 6 bases and J by 4 bases, leaving 19 bases between them. Germline values: CDR1 MDHEN, CDR2 SYDVKM. CDR3 residues: CASSPMLAGVGNTIYF. The CDR3 nucleotides are TGTGCCAGCAGCCCTATGTTGGCAGGGGTAGGAAACACCATATATTTT. The full variable domain, completed using reference TRBV28 and TRBJ1-3, is DVKVTQSSRYLVKRTGEKVFLECVQDMDHENMFWYRQDPGLGLRLIYFSYDVKMKEKGDIPEGYSVSREKKERFSLILESASTNQTSMYLCASSPMLAGVGNTIYFGEGSWLTVV.

This clone was counted a few times. The gene calls are TRBV11-2 and TRBJ1-1; D not certain. Germline V gene sequence: CDR1 SGHAT, CDR2 FQNNGV. The CDR3 has 13 residues. V lost 11 bases to trimming and J lost 6 bases, with 19 bases between them. The CDR3, as DNA: TGTGCCGTCCCAGGCAGGTCTTGGGCTGAAGCTTTCTTT. This codes for CAVPGRSWAEAFF. Together with reference TRBV11-2 and TRBJ1-1, the CDR3 gives the full variable domain: EAGVAQSPRYKIIEKRQSVAFWCNPISGHATLYWYQQILGQGPKLLIQFQNNGVVDDSQLPKDRFSAERLKGVDSTLKIQPAKLEDSAVYLCAVPGRSWAEAFFGQGTRLTVV.

The chain has TRBV6-6 and TRBJ2-7; TRBD2 matches at 7 bases. V dropped 8 bases and J dropped 5; count of bases not matched to a gene: 9. The CDR3 sequence is 13 residues long. Germline CDR1 and CDR2: MNHNY and SVGAGI (reference sequence). The CDR3 spells CASLAGGGNEQYF. For the CDR3, the DNA is TGTGCCAGCCTGGCCGGGGGAGGGAACGAGCAGTACTTC.

V is TRBV11-3 and J is TRBJ1-1; tentative D call: TRBD1 (5 bases). The CDR3 length is 15 residues. Germline V gene sequence: CDR1 SGHNT, CDR2 YENEEA. V gave up 5 bases and J gave up 4 bases, with 17 bases separating them. The CDR3 sequence: CASSPGGTESTEAFF. In nucleotides, the CDR3 is TGTGCCAGCAGCCCTGGCGGGACGGAGAGCACTGAAGCTTTCTTT.

The J gene is TRBJ1-2, the V gene TRBV30, with D uncertain. The V end lost 2 bases, the J end lost 0 bases, and 7 bases lay between the germline ends. This CDR3 is 13 amino acids long. Germline CDR1 GTSNPN, CDR2 SVGIG (reference sequence). DNA for the CDR3: TGTGCCTGGAGTACCGAGGCTAACTATGGCTACACCTTC. Translating gives CAWSTEANYGYTF. Based on the CDR3 plus reference TRBV30 and TRBJ1-2, the full variable domain is SQTIHQWPATLVQPVGSPLSLECTVEGTSNPNLYWYRQAAGRGLQLLFYSVGIGQISSEVPQNLSASRPQDRQFILSSKKLLLSDSGFYLCAWSTEANYGYTFGSGTRLTVV.

The chain has TRBV29-1 and TRBJ2-1, with a tentative D call TRBD2 (7 bases). V lost 3 bases and J 5 bases, leaving 20 bases between the germline ends. The CDR3 is 16 residues long. Germline values: CDR1 SQVTM, CDR2 ANQGSEA. The DNA for the CDR3 is TGCAGCGTTGAGGTACATGGCGGGGGCCCCGACAATGAGCAGTTCTTC. Translation gives CSVEVHGGGPDNEQFF.

Only one count was recorded for this clone. The chain recombines TRBV9 with TRBJ1-1; D is ambiguous. The CDR3 totals 13 residues. Looked up from germline, CDR1 is SGDLS and CDR2 is YYNGEE. V was clipped by 0 bases and J by 2 bases, with 5 bases between them. This chain's CDR3 is CASSVEINTEAFF. CDR3 nucleotides: TGTGCCAGCAGCGTAGAAATAAACACTGAAGCTTTCTTT. Variable domain in full (rest from reference TRBV9 and TRBJ1-1): DSGVTQTPKHLITATGQRVTLRCSPRSGDLSVYWYQQSLDQGLQFLIQYYNGEERAKGNILERFSAQQFPDLHSELNLSSLELGDSALYFCASSVEINTEAFFGQGTRLTVV.

This clone appeared a few times. The chain joins TRBV30 to TRBJ1-3; 8 bases agree with TRBD1. CDR1 is GTSNPN and CDR2 is SVGIG in the germline V gene (reference sequence). The ends lost 2 bases at V and 5 bases at J; junction bases unmatched: 23. The CDR3 contains 20 residues. CDR3 sequence: CAWSRTGRQPGRSARNTIYF. CDR3 nucleotides: TGTGCCTGGAGTCGGACAGGGAGGCAACCTGGGAGATCCGCTAGAAACACCATATATTTT.

This clone was seen a handful of times. This chain joins TRBV15 and TRBJ1-2, with 7 positions matching TRBD1. From germline, CDR1 is LNHNV and CDR2 YYDKDF (reference sequence). V trimming: 3 bases; J trimming: 6 bases; junction bases outside the gene matches: 10. There are 15 residues in the CDR3. CDR3 DNA: TGTGCCACCAGCAGGGGGGGACAGACTTGGGATGGCTACACCTTC. As protein: CATSRGGQTWDGYTF.

The rearrangement links TRBV5-6 to TRBJ1-1; a possible D gene is TRBD1 (5 bases). The CDR3 has 13 amino acids. Germline CDR1 reads SGHDT; CDR2 reads YYEEEE. V lost 2 bases to trimming and J lost 11 bases, with 16 bases between them. CDR3 region: CASSFQRGIQAFF. In DNA form, the CDR3 reads TGTGCCAGCAGCTTTCAAAGGGGTATTCAGGCTTTCTTT. The full variable domain, its missing parts supplied by reference TRBV5-6 and TRBJ1-1, is DAGVTQSPTHLIKTRGQQVTLRCSPKSGHDTVSWYQQALGQGPQFIFQYYEEEERQRGNFPDRFSGHQFPNYSSELNVNALLLGDSALYLCASSFQRGIQAFFGQGTRLTVV.

This clone showed up just once. The chain carries TRBV5-1 and TRBJ1-2; 9 bases are a match to TRBD1. The CDR3 has 15 amino acids. With V trimmed by 2 bases and J by 4 bases, 6 bases remained unmatched. Germline-derived CDR1 and CDR2 are SGHRS and YFSETQ. The CDR3 region is CASSFAVGQGYGYTF. In nucleotides, the CDR3 is TGCGCCAGCAGCTTCGCCGTGGGACAGGGCTATGGCTACACCTTC. The whole variable domain, remainder taken from reference TRBV5-1 and TRBJ1-2, is KAGVTQTPRYLIKTRGQQVTLSCSPISGHRSVSWYQQTPGQGLQFLFEYFSETQRNKGNFPGRFSGRQFSNSRSEMNVSTLELGDSALYLCASSFAVGQGYGYTFGSGTRLTVV.

The gene calls are TRBV10-2 and TRBJ2-5; 9 nucleotides line up with TRBD1. V dropped 3 bases and J dropped 3; count of bases not matched to a gene: 5. The CDR3 covers 15 residues. CDR1 is WSHSY, CDR2 SAAADI, per germline. The CDR3 DNA is TGCGCCAGCAGTGAAAGAGGGACAGGGAAAGAGACCCAGTACTTC. Translating it yields CASSERGTGKETQYF.

This chain uses TRBV12-5 with TRBJ1-2, with 7 bases lining up with TRBD1. CDR1 and CDR2 from the germline V gene are LGHNT and FRNRAP. The CDR3 sequence is 14 residues long. Trimming removed 6 bases from V and 4 bases from J; junction bases left unmatched: 8. The CDR3 spells CASGRDSLSYGYTF. The DNA of the CDR3 is TGTGCTAGTGGCCGGGACAGCCTCTCCTATGGCTACACCTTC.

The chain recombines TRBV19 with TRBJ1-1, with D tentatively TRBD1 (5 bases). Germline loops: CDR1 LNHDA, CDR2 SQIVND (reference sequence). This CDR3 has 15 amino acids. Between the trimmed V and J ends, which lost 5 bases and 1 base, there was a span of 14 bases. CDR3 nucleotide sequence: TGTGCCAGTAGTGAGGCAGGGTCAAAGAACACTGAAGCTTTCTTT. Its protein product is CASSEAGSKNTEAFF.

CDR3 in DNA: TGTGCCTGGAGTGGCAGGGGGGTGTACGAGCAGTACTTC. It translates to CAWSGRGVYEQYF. V gene TRBV30 combines with J gene TRBJ2-7, with a weak D call TRBD1 (7 bases). This CDR3 has 13 residues. The germline CDR1 and CDR2 sequences are GTSNPN and SVGIG (reference sequence). Trimming took off 1 base at V and 4 bases at J, with 11 bases between the two ends.

The rearrangement uses TRBV30 and TRBJ1-6; no definite D call. The V end lost 0 bases, the J end lost 0 bases, and 18 bases lay between the germline ends. The CDR3 is 19 amino acids. Germline CDR1 is GTSNPN and CDR2 is SVGIG (reference sequence). CDR3: CAWSVHQLLGSSYNSPLHF. DNA of the CDR3: TGTGCCTGGAGTGTACACCAGTTACTAGGAAGCTCCTATAATTCACCCCTCCACTTT.

The sample holds one count of this clone. This chain links TRBV10-1 with TRBJ2-7, with D tentatively TRBD1 (6 bases). Germline-derived CDR1 and CDR2 are WNHNN and SYGVQD (reference sequence). V lost 2 bases, J lost 2 bases, and 19 bases lay in between. This CDR3 is 17 amino acids long. CDR3 sequence: CASSEIGYRDTTYEQYF. CDR3 DNA sequence: TGCGCCAGCAGTGAGATTGGGTACCGGGACACAACCTACGAGCAGTACTTC.

V usage is TRBV2 and J usage is TRBJ1-1; D possibly corresponds to TRBD1 (6 bases). Per germline, CDR1 SNHLY and CDR2 FYNNEI. Trimming cost V 6 bases and J 11 bases, with 25 bases left between them. CDR3 length equals 15 residues. CDR3: CASRPEAHRATRAFF. CDR3 nucleotides: TGTGCCAGCAGGCCCGAGGCGCACAGGGCGACGCGTGCTTTCTTT.

The CDR3 reads CASSSAGGPGGNTIYF. The CDR3 region has the DNA TGTGCCAGCAGCTCGGCGGGGGGTCCGGGGGGAAACACCATATATTTT. V usage is TRBV7-9 and J usage is TRBJ1-3; TRBD1 is a possible D gene (5 bases). CDR3 length equals 16 residues. Trimming removed 4 bases from V and 4 bases from J, with 17 bases in between. CDR1 is SEHNR, CDR2 FQNEAQ, per germline (reference sequence).

This chain connects TRBV7-3 to TRBJ1-5; the match to TRBD1 covers 7 bases. CDR3 size: 18 residues. Trimming cost V 0 bases and J 0 bases; bases outside gene matches: 8. Germline CDR1 and CDR2: SGHTA and FQGTGA. For the CDR3, the DNA is TGTGCCAGCAGCTTAACGAGAGACAGGGATACTAGCAATCAGCCCCAGCATTTT. This encodes CASSLTRDRDTSNQPQHF.

The rearrangement uses TRBV6-6 and TRBJ2-3; 9 nucleotides line up with TRBD2. Germline loops: CDR1 MNHNY, CDR2 SVGAGI (reference sequence). V was pared by 7 bases and J by 0 bases, with 8 bases of the junction left unmatched. This CDR3 has 16 residues. The CDR3 reads CASTGAGGPSTDTQYF. CDR3 DNA sequence: TGTGCCAGCACTGGGGCGGGAGGGCCAAGCACAGATACGCAGTATTTT.

The chain links TRBV30 to TRBJ1-6, with 9 bases identical to TRBD1. Per the germline V gene, CDR1 is GTSNPN and CDR2 is SVGIG (reference sequence). The CDR3 loop spans 13 amino acids. Losses at the gene ends were 1 base for V and 9 bases for J; bases not matched to a gene: 1. DNA for the CDR3: TGTGCCTGGAGTGACAGGGGGCCTTCACCCCTCCACTTT. Amino acids: CAWSDRGPSPLHF.

The V gene is TRBV9, the J gene TRBJ2-3; 9 bases agree with TRBD2. Germline trimming cut 4 bases from V and 2 bases from J; bases unmatched to any gene: 11. This CDR3 is 17 amino acids long. Per the germline V gene, CDR1 is SGDLS and CDR2 is YYNGEE. The CDR3 is CASSPEGLAGITDTQYF. In DNA form, the CDR3 reads TGTGCCAGCAGCCCAGAAGGGCTAGCGGGGATCACAGATACGCAGTATTTT.

The chain recombines TRBV11-2 with TRBJ2-7; a weak D match, TRBD2 (6 bases). Germline V gene sequence: CDR1 SGHAT, CDR2 FQNNGV. V gave up 1 base and J gave up 8 bases, with 9 bases separating them. The CDR3 has 12 residues. In DNA form, the CDR3 reads TGTGCCAGCAGCTTAGGCGGGGAGAAGCAGTACTTC. Its translation: CASSLGGEKQYF.